Following are 8 T cell receptor beta chains from one sample sequenced in a study of blood T cell repertoires in COVID-19. Clones were read by immunoSEQ multiplex PCR, and TCRdb kept only the in-frame ones, dropping some. The sample holds about 150,000 clones, around four fifths seen once. What was sequenced was PBMCs or T cells enriched from blood (not recorded which). These TCRs come from a woman in her thirties or forties who had recovered from COVID-19.

The chain uses TRBV5-1 and TRBJ2-7; 10 bases align to TRBD1. Losses at the gene ends were 5 bases for V and 0 bases for J; bases not matched to a gene: 5. The CDR3 is made up of 15 amino acids. Germline V gene lookup returns CDR1 SGHRS and CDR2 YFSETQ. CDR3 nucleotides: TGCGCCAGCAGGCCGACAGGGGGCAGCTCCTACGAGCAGTACTTC. As protein: CASRPTGGSSYEQYF.

V and J are TRBV5-1 and TRBJ1-2; D is unresolved. V was pared by 0 bases and J by 4 bases, with 19 bases between. The CDR3 spans 17 residues. The V gene's germline CDR1 is SGHRS and CDR2 YFSETQ. The CDR3 sequence is CASSLGLAGLSPYGYTF. The CDR3 nucleotides read TGCGCCAGCAGCTTGGGTTTGGCCGGACTTTCTCCCTATGGCTACACCTTC.

This chain links TRBV27 with TRBJ2-4; 8 bases are shared with TRBD1. CDR1 MNHEY and CDR2 SMNVEV come from the germline V gene (reference sequence). With 8 bases clipped from V and 0 bases from J, the junction kept 15 bases outside the gene matches. The CDR3 covers 18 residues. The DNA of the CDR3 is TGTGCCAGCGGGGCTGCAGGGGGCGCTTTAGTAGCCAAAAACATTCAGTACTTC. As protein: CASGAAGGALVAKNIQYF.

V is TRBV9 and J is TRBJ2-1; 11 nucleotides agree with TRBD2. CDR3 length: 16 amino acids. CDR1 is SGDLS and CDR2 is YYNGEE in the germline V gene. V was clipped by 4 bases and J by 2 bases; unmatched bases: 5. CDR3: CASSLTTSGAYNEQFF. CDR3 coding DNA: TGTGCCAGCAGCCTGACGACTAGCGGGGCCTACAATGAGCAGTTCTTC.

This clone showed up just a few times. This chain joins TRBV6-4 and TRBJ2-3; perhaps TRBD2 as D (5 bases). Trimming pared 2 bases from V and 4 bases from J, leaving 10 bases between. The germline gives CDR1 MRHNA, CDR2 SNTAGT. The CDR3 runs 14 residues. The CDR3 region is CASSDGAAPDTQYF. The CDR3 DNA is TGTGCCAGCAGTGACGGAGCGGCCCCAGATACGCAGTATTTT.

The chain links TRBV5-6 to TRBJ2-5, with 7 bases that match TRBD2. CDR3 length: 14 amino acids. CDR1 is SGHDT and CDR2 is YYEEEE in the germline V gene. V lost 3 bases and J lost 5; bases outside the gene matches: 7. DNA of the CDR3: TGTGCCAGCAGCTCCCGACTAGCAGGGGAGACCCAGTACTTC. Translation: CASSSRLAGETQYF.

This chain links TRBV3-1 (or the pseudogene TRBV3-2) with TRBJ2-2; 9 bases map to TRBD2. The length of the CDR3 is 16 residues. Germline assignment: CDR1 LGHDT and CDR2 YNNKEL (reference sequence). The V segment lost 1 base and the J segment 5 bases; nucleotides outside the gene matches: 5. The CDR3 protein is CASSQGSTSGTGELFF. The CDR3 DNA sequence: TGTGCCAGCAGCCAAGGGTCGACTAGCGGAACCGGGGAGCTGTTTTTT.

V and J are TRBV2 and TRBJ2-1, with D tentatively TRBD2 (6 bases). CDR3 length: 13 amino acids. CDR1 SNHLY and CDR2 FYNNEI come from the germline V gene. V lost 4 bases to trimming and J lost 7 bases, with 11 bases between them. CDR3 in DNA: TGTGCCAGCAGTGGGGGGGTAGCGAATGAGCAGTTCTTC. It yields the protein CASSGGVANEQFF.